Only a few counts were recorded for the clone carrying this T cell receptor beta chain. This sample is drawn from a study of T-cell reconstitution after alpha-beta-depleted transplantation in children. Preparation of the TCRbeta library involved a method that used unique molecular identifiers. TCRdb re-analysed the PCR reads in MiXCR, keeping a single row per CDR3 protein. The sample has hundreds of thousands of distinct CDR3 sequences; roughly 13% are singletons. The V gene lost 6 bases and the J gene lost 12 bases, with 18 bases spanning the gap. The V gene's germline CDR1 is MNHEY and CDR2 SVGEGT. This CDR3 spans 13 amino acids.

The chain joins TRBV6-2 or TRBV6-3 to TRBJ2-1; D not certain. The receptor was derived from a male patient younger than 18 who had a stem cell transplant for acute myeloid leukemia, so the T cells may come from the graft donor. The input for sequencing was PBMCs, mostly from graft donor cells, taken 360 days after TCRalphabeta/CD19-depleted stem cell transplant. The CDR3 DNA follows: TGTGCCAGCAGCCGAGCGATAGGGCTAGTGCAGTTCTTC. Translating it yields CASSRAIGLVQFF.